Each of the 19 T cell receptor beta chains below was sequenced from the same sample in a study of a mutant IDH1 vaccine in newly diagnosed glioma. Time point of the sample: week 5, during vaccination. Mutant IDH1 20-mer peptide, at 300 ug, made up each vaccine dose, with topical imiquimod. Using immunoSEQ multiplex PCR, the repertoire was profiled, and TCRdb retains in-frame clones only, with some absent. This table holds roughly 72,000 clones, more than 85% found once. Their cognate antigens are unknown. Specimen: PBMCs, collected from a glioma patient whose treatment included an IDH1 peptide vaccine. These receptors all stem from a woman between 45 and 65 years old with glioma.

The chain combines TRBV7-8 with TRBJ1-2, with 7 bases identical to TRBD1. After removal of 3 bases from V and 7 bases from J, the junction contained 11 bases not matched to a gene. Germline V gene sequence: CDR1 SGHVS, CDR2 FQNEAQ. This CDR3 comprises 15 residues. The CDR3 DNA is TGTGCCAGCAGCTTCTCTTTAAGGGGGCAGGGTGGCTACACCTTC. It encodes CASSFSLRGQGGYTF.

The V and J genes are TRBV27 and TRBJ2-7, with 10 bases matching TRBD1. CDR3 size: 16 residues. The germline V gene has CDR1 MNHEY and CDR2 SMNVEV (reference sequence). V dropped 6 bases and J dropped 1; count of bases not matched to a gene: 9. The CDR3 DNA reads TGTGCCAGCAGCCTGACTCGGACAGGGGGGTCCTACGAGCAGTACTTC. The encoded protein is CASSLTRTGGSYEQYF.

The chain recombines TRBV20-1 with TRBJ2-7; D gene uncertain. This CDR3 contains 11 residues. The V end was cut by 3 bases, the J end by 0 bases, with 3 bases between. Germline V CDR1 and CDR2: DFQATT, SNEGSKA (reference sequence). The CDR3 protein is CSASTSYEQYF. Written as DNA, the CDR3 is TGCAGTGCTAGTACCTCCTACGAGCAGTACTTC.

The CDR3 DNA sequence: TGTGCCAGCAGTGGGGACAGGGAGACTGAAGCTTTCTTT. This encodes CASSGDRETEAFF. The rearrangement uses TRBV2 and TRBJ1-1; 9 bases agree with TRBD1. Germline V gives CDR1 SNHLY, CDR2 FYNNEI. J lost 5 bases, V lost 4 bases, and 2 bases had no gene match. The CDR3 extends over 13 amino acids.

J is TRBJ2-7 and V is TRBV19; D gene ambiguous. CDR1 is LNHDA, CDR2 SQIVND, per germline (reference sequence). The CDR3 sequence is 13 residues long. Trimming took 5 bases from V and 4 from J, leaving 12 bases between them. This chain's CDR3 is CASSQPGGYEQYF. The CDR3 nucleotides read TGTGCCAGTAGTCAGCCGGGCGGATACGAGCAGTACTTC.

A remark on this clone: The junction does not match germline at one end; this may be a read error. CDR3 DNA sequence: TGTGCCAGCAGCGTAAGAGGGATTGGAACAGATATGCAGTATTTT. This sequence encodes CASSVRGIGTDMQYF. V is TRBV9 and J is TRBJ2-3; weak D call: TRBD2 (5 bases). Looked up from germline, CDR1 is SGDLS and CDR2 is YYNGEE. The CDR3 loop spans 15 amino acids.

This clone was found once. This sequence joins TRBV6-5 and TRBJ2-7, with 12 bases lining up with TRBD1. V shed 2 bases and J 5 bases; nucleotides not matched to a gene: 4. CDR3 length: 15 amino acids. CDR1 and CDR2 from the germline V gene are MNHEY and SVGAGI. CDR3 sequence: CASSYAGTGGHEQYF. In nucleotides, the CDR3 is TGTGCCAGCAGTTACGCCGGGACAGGGGGCCACGAGCAGTACTTC.

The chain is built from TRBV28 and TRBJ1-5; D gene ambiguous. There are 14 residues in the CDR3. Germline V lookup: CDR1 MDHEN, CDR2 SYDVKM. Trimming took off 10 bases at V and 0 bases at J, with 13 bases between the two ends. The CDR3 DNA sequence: TGTGCCACCGCCGGGGAATATAGCAATCAGCCCCAGCATTTT. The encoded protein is CATAGEYSNQPQHF. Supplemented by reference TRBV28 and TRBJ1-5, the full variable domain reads DVKVTQSSRYLVKRTGEKVFLECVQDMDHENMFWYRQDPGLGLRLIYFSYDVKMKEKGDIPEGYSVSREKKERFSLILESASTNQTSMYLCATAGEYSNQPQHFGDGTRLSIL.

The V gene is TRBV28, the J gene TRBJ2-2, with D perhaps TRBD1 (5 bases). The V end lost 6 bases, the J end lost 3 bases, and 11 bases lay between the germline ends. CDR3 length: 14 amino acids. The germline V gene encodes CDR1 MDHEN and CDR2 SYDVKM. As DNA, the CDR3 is TGTGCCAGCAGCTCAGGGTCGGACACCGGGGAGCTGTTTTTT. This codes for CASSSGSDTGELFF.

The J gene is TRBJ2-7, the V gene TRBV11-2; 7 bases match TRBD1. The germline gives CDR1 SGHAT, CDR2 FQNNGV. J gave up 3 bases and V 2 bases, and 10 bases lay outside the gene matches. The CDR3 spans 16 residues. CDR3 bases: TGTGCCAGCAGCTTAATACAGGGGACGTCTCTCTACGAGCAGTACTTC. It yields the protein CASSLIQGTSLYEQYF.

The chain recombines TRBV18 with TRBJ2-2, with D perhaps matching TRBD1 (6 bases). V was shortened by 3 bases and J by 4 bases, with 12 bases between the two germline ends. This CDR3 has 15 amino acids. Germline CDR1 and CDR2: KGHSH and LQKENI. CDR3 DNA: TGTGCCAGCTCACCGGCCAGGGGAAGCACCGGGGAGCTGTTTTTT. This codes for CASSPARGSTGELFF.

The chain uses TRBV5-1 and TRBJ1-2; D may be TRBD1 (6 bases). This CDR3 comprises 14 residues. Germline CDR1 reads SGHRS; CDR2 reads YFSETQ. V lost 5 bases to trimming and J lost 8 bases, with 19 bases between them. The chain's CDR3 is CASSPGGAVPGYTF. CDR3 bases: TGCGCCAGCAGTCCGGGGGGCGCAGTCCCCGGCTACACCTTC. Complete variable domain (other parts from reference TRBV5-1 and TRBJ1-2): KAGVTQTPRYLIKTRGQQVTLSCSPISGHRSVSWYQQTPGQGLQFLFEYFSETQRNKGNFPGRFSGRQFSNSRSEMNVSTLELGDSALYLCASSPGGAVPGYTFGSGTRLTVV.

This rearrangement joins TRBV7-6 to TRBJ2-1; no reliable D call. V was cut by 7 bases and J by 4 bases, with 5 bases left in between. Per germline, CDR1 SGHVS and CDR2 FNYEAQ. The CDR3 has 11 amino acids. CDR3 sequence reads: CASTSYNEQFF. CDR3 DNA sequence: TGTGCCAGCACTTCTTACAATGAGCAGTTCTTC.

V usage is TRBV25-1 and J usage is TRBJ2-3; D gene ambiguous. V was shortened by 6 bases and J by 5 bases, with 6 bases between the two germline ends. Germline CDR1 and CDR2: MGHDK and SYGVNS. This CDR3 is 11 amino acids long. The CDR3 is CASRMGDTQYF. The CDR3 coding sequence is TGTGCCAGCAGAATGGGAGATACGCAGTATTTT.

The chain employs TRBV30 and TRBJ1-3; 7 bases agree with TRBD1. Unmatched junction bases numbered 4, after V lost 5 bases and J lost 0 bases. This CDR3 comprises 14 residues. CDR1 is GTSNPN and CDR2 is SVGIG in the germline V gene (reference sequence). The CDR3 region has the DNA TGTGCCTGGGACAGGGCATACTCTGGAAACACCATATATTTT. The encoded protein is CAWDRAYSGNTIYF.

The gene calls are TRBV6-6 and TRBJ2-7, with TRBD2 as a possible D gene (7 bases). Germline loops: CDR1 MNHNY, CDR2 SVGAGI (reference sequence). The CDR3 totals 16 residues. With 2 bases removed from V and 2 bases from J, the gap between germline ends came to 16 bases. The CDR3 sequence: CASSYGGGGEAYEQYF. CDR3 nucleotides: TGTGCCAGCAGTTACGGAGGGGGAGGGGAGGCCTACGAGCAGTACTTC.

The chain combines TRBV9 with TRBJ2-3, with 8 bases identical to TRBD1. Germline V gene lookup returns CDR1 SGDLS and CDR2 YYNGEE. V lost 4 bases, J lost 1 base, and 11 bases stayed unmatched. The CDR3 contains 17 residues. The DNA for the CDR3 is TGTGCCAGCAGCTACATCCACCAGGGGGCGGGCACAGATACGCAGTATTTT. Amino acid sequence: CASSYIHQGAGTDTQYF.

As DNA, the CDR3 is TGTGCCAGCAGCTTAGGGGCACTAGCGGGAGAACATGAGCAGTACTTC. Residues: CASSLGALAGEHEQYF. The chain links TRBV7-6 to TRBJ2-7; 11 nucleotides match TRBD2. The ends lost 1 base at V and 7 bases at J; junction bases unmatched: 9. Germline V gene data show CDR1 as SGHVS and CDR2 as FNYEAQ. CDR3 length: 16 residues.

The DNA for the CDR3 is TGTGCCAGCAGTTACTCCGCGACTAGCCGATACTACGAGCAGTACTTC. It specifies CASSYSATSRYYEQYF. The chain has TRBV6-5 and TRBJ2-7; the match to TRBD2 covers 7 bases. The CDR3 runs 16 residues. From germline, CDR1 is MNHEY and CDR2 SVGAGI. V dropped 0 bases and J dropped 3; count of bases not matched to a gene: 8.